The clone carrying this T cell receptor (beta chain) was picked up a small number of times. Its target is unknown. Combining a sample-barcoded 5' primer with a J-beta primer mix, a second PCR ran for about 7 to 11 cycles. Every sample produced at least 2.5 million CDR3-containing paired-end reads. TCRdb reanalysed the 5' RACE reads using MiXCR and keeps one entry per CDR3 protein. This sample has about 1.6 million distinct CDR3 sequences, with around 35% found just once. Germline loops: CDR1 MNHNY, CDR2 SVGAGI (reference sequence). V was trimmed by 0 bases and J by 10 bases, leaving 15 bases between them. The CDR3 is 14 residues long. The source of the sample is a study of blood T cells in healthy people across ages. Study-wide context: Template switching captured about one barcoded beta molecule per two T cells. Study-level results: Long-lived and aged donors differed, with more naive CD4+ cells and higher diversity in the long-lived.

This receptor was identified in a woman between 25 and 40 years old in good health. Material for sequencing was blood. This rearrangement joins TRBV6-6 to TRBJ1-2; D not certain. In DNA, the CDR3 is TGTGCCAGCAGTTACTCCCGGCTCGGCCTCGACTACACCTTC. Amino acid sequence: CASSYSRLGLDYTF.